This paragraph reports one TCR beta chain. The data belong to a study of PD-L1 blockade in urothelial cancer. Study-wide context: Male sex and bladder-origin urothelial cancer were recorded for about 90% of the roughly 30 patients. Median T cell yield per blood sample was around 130,000 cells.

V trimming: 7 bases; J trimming: 0 bases; junction bases outside the gene matches: 9. Germline V gives CDR1 GTSNPN, CDR2 SVGIG (reference sequence). The CDR3 has 16 amino acids. TCRdb keeps only in-frame clones here, not all; method: immunoSEQ multiplex PCR. The profile shows about 91,000 clones, around nine tenths of them singletons. The sample was PBMCs, taken around atezolizumab (anti-PD-L1) treatment. V is TRBV30 and J is TRBJ2-7; 13 bases line up with TRBD2. This clonotype originated in a man aged 60-69 years with urothelial cancer. The CDR3 coding sequence is TGTGCCTCAATAATGACTAGCGGGAGGAGCTCCTACGAGCAGTACTTC. Translation gives CASIMTSGRSSYEQYF.